This entry describes one T cell receptor (beta chain). Its antigen remains undetermined. Per-base qualities were not stored, and no clone one base away is much larger. The treatment or condition label for this specimen denotes: some 19 received Ad26.COV2.S at low or high dose, single or two shots; roughly five received placebo; per-sample allocation not given. Repertoires of vaccine and placebo recipients were sequenced from samples taken on day 63 after the first injection. Between 29 July and 7 August 2020, Cohort 1b enrolled 25 adults aged 18-55 years at one site in Boston, USA. Ad26.COV2.S was a replication-incompetent adenovirus type 26 vector that expressed a prefusion-stabilized SARS-CoV-2 spike protein derived from the original Wuhan strain. The germline V gene (reference sequence) provides CDR1 LNHNV and CDR2 YYDKDF. From its cysteine to its phenylalanine, the CDR3 spans 16 amino acids. The kept DNA is CDR3 alone, 48 bases in frame from the first base. Relative to germline, V is 0 bases shorter and J is 6 bases shorter, with 15 bases between their ends.

The data originate from a study of Ad26.COV2.S vaccination and SARS-CoV-2 variants (dated by TCRdb to 2020 to 2023). About the investigation overall: Vaccine-arm donors were drawn from COV1001, a multicentre, randomized, double-blind, placebo-controlled phase I-IIa trial of Ad26.COV2.S in healthy adults. Participants in the trial were split at random into five groups of five each, receiving low-dose or high-dose Ad26.COV2.S once or twice, or else placebo on both occasions. Sequencing of the TCRbeta repertoire served to evaluate the specificity and breadth of SARS-CoV-2-reactive T cell receptors following Ad26.COV2.S vaccination. Blinding of investigators to trial group allocation was maintained during experiments and outcome assessment. Ad26.COV2.S was administered intramuscularly at 5 x 10^10 or 1 x 10^11 viral particles, either as a single shot or as two shots given 56 days apart. The TCR-sequenced set comprised around 30 samples: some 19 Ad26.COV2.S vaccine recipients, 5 placebo recipients and 8 SARS-CoV-2 convalescent individuals. General findings and caveats noted by the study authors: The authors noted that total T cell responses may have been underestimated by the TCR breadth and depth analyses. Compared with placebo recipients, Ad26.COV2.S recipients showed higher spike-specific TCR breadth (P = 0.0014). The study was not powered to compare responses between vaccine doses or regimens. Vaccine and placebo recipients had similar non-spike TCR breadth, a finding consistent with the vaccine containing only spike. Substantial breadth of spike-specific CD8+ and CD4+ T cell responses was reported after vaccination.

The immunoSEQ Assay was the method used to sequence TCRbeta CDR3 regions. After extraction, genomic DNA underwent amplification by bias-controlled multiplex PCR, followed by high-throughput sequencing. Turning to the authors' computational methods: Collapsing and filtering of sequences were performed to quantify the absolute abundance of each unique TCRbeta CDR3 region. T cell fraction was estimated by normalizing TCRbeta template counts to usable DNA, with usable DNA measured through amplification of reference genes found in all nucleated cells. Repertoire TCRs were annotated as SARS-CoV-2-specific by exact matching of V gene, CDR3 amino acid sequence and J gene to a known reactive TCR set. The reference SARS-CoV-2 TCR set came from MIRA and was filtered for enrichment in COVID-19-positive ImmuneCODE repertoires, removing public or cross-reactive TCRs. Drawing on the MIRA antigens, annotated TCRs were analysed further at the level of specific ORF or position within ORF. Depth was the summed frequency of annotated unique rearrangements, while breadth was defined as annotated unique rearrangements over total unique productive rearrangements. Two-sided Wilcoxon rank-sum tests were applied when comparing TCR breadth between groups. The table was pulled from immuneACCESS by TCRdb, which kept in-frame rearrangements only. Such tables lose some clones; where checked, under half of the loss comes from unresolved V genes, and the rest has no known cause. The V and J calls and clone size come from that table; D and trimming were worked out from the DNA. In this sample the table shows over 300,000 clones, roughly four fifths of which occur a single time. Just under 7.5% of the sample is held by the ten biggest clonotypes.

The chain links TRBV15 with TRBJ1-5; the best D guess is TRBD1, with 5 bases matching. The sample here was peripheral blood, taken in a trial of Ad26.COV2.S vaccine versus placebo. This receptor was identified in a person between 18 and 65 years old who received the Ad26.COV2.S COVID-19 vaccine or a placebo. The DNA sequence is TGTGCCACCAGCAGAGATGTGGGACGGGACCGTCAGCCCCAGCATTTT. This encodes CATSRDVGRDRQPQHF.